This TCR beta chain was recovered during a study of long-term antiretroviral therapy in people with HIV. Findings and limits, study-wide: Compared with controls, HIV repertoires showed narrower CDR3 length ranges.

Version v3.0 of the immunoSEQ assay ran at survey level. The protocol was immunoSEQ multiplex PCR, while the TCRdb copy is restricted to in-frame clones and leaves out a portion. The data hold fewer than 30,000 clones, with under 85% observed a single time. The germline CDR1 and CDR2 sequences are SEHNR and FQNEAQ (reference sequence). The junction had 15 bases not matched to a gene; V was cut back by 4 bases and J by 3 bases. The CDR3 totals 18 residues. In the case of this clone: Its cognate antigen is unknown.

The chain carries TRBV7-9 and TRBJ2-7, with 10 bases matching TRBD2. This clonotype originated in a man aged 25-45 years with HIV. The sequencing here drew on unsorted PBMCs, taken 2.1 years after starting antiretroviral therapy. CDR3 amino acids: CASSSTSASGRGRYEQYF. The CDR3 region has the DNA TGTGCCAGCAGCTCAACCTCGGCCAGCGGGAGGGGGCGCTACGAGCAGTACTTC.